Presented here are 30 T cell receptor beta chains from one specimen sequenced in a study of shared clonotypes between healthy human individuals. Some clones are missing from TCRdb's copy, which holds only in-frame ones; the method was immunoSEQ multiplex PCR. The data hold approximately 940,000 clones, with around three quarters observed a single time. What was sequenced was memory CD4+ T cells sorted from blood. Subset: CD45RA-negative fraction. The receptor set was obtained from a man aged 18 to 30 in good health.

This clone was picked up a small number of times. The chain couples TRBV6-6 to TRBJ2-7; D is possibly TRBD2 (6 bases). Germline V lookup: CDR1 MNHNY, CDR2 SVGAGI (reference sequence). Trimming took off 6 bases at V and 7 bases at J, with 13 bases between the two ends. The CDR3 is 12 residues long. CDR3 protein: CASRPIAGEQYF. CDR3 DNA sequence: TGTGCCAGCAGACCCATTGCGGGGGAGCAGTACTTC.

The chain carries TRBV2 and TRBJ2-6, with D hard to call. The CDR3 loop spans 14 amino acids. Germline V CDR1 and CDR2: SNHLY, FYNNEI. Trimming shortened V by 8 bases and J by 0 bases, and 8 bases separated the two germline ends. CDR3 sequence: CASLANSGANVLTF. CDR3 coding DNA: TGTGCCAGCCTCGCCAACTCTGGGGCCAACGTCCTGACTTTC.

V and J are TRBV19 and TRBJ1-1; D not certain. CDR1 and CDR2 from the germline V gene are LNHDA and SQIVND (reference sequence). This CDR3 comprises 12 residues. V lost 11 bases to trimming and J lost 0 bases, with 10 bases between them. This CDR3 reads CAAKDLNTEAFF. Written as DNA, the CDR3 is TGTGCCGCAAAGGACTTGAACACTGAAGCTTTCTTT.

CDR3 DNA: TGTGCCAGCAGTGATTATGGGAGGGCTCATGAAAAACTGTTTTTT. Protein: CASSDYGRAHEKLFF. The genes are TRBV25-1 and TRBJ1-4; D is ambiguous. The CDR3 is made up of 15 amino acids. The germline gives CDR1 MGHDK, CDR2 SYGVNS. The V end lost 3 bases, the J end lost 6 bases, and 14 bases lay between the germline ends.

This clone came up a few times. The rearrangement uses TRBV19 and TRBJ2-1; 9 positions agree with TRBD2. The V gene end was trimmed by 4 bases and the J gene end by 1 base; junction bases not matched to a gene: 2. Germline assignment: CDR1 LNHDA and CDR2 SQIVND (reference sequence). The CDR3 totals 15 residues. This chain's CDR3 is CASSTSGGSYNEQFF. CDR3 coding DNA: TGTGCCAGTAGTACGAGCGGGGGGTCCTACAATGAGCAGTTCTTC.

V and J are TRBV19 and TRBJ1-1; D remains ambiguous. The CDR3 is 12 amino acids. Germline assignment: CDR1 LNHDA and CDR2 SQIVND (reference sequence). V was pared by 3 bases and J by 8 bases, with 10 bases between. For the CDR3, the DNA is TGTGCCAGTAGTATTTTCGAGAGGGAAGCTTTCTTT. Its translation: CASSIFEREAFF. Full variable domain (outside the CDR3, taken from reference TRBV19 and TRBJ1-1): DGGITQSPKYLFRKEGQNVTLSCEQNLNHDAMYWYRQDPGQGLRLIYYSQIVNDFQKGDIAEGYSVSREKKESFPLTVTSAQKNPTAFYLCASSIFEREAFFGQGTRLTVV.

The chain couples TRBV7-9 to TRBJ2-1; TRBD1 matches at 7 bases. In germline, CDR1 is SEHNR, CDR2 FQNEAQ (reference sequence). With 4 bases clipped from V and 4 bases from J, the junction kept 13 bases outside the gene matches. The length of the CDR3 is 17 residues. The CDR3 DNA follows: TGTGCCAGCAGCTCCCTGGCCGTTACAGGGGCTTACAATGAGCAGTTCTTC. It is translated as CASSSLAVTGAYNEQFF.

The chain carries TRBV10-3 and TRBJ2-1, with TRBD2 identical over 7 bases. This CDR3 spans 15 amino acids. Germline V gene data show CDR1 as ENHRY and CDR2 as SYGVKD. V dropped 0 bases and J dropped 5; count of bases not matched to a gene: 4. The CDR3 here is CAISESDSGNNEQFF. CDR3 DNA: TGTGCCATCAGTGAGTCAGACAGCGGGAACAATGAGCAGTTCTTC.

CDR3 residues: CASSARRTSGGLTDTQYF. The CDR3 nucleotides are TGTGCCAGCAGTGCCCGAAGGACTAGCGGGGGGTTGACAGATACGCAGTATTTT. V is TRBV6-1 and J is TRBJ2-3, with 14 positions matching TRBD2. Trimming removed 4 bases from V and 3 bases from J; junction bases left unmatched: 9. CDR1 and CDR2 from the germline V gene are MNHNS and SASEGT. The CDR3 covers 18 residues.

This sequence joins TRBV10-3 and TRBJ1-5, with D possibly matching TRBD1 (6 bases). This CDR3 has 15 residues. Germline values: CDR1 ENHRY, CDR2 SYGVKD. V lost 5 bases to trimming and J lost 0 bases, with 11 bases between them. DNA of the CDR3: TGTGCCATCAGTCTTTCAGGGGATAGCAATCAGCCCCAGCATTTT. Protein sequence: CAISLSGDSNQPQHF.

The rearrangement links TRBV7-8 to TRBJ1-6, with 12 bases identical to TRBD1. The CDR3 consists of 19 residues. The V segment lost 3 bases and the J segment 9 bases; nucleotides outside the gene matches: 15. Germline V gene lookup returns CDR1 SGHVS and CDR2 FQNEAQ. The DNA for the CDR3 is TGTGCCAGCAGCTTTTATCCGGTCGGGGACAGGGGGCGAAGTTCACCCCTCCACTTT. This codes for CASSFYPVGDRGRSSPLHF.

This sequence joins TRBV18 and TRBJ2-7; D call uncertain. From germline, CDR1 is KGHSH and CDR2 LQKENI. The V end lost 3 bases, the J end lost 6 bases, and 18 bases lay between the germline ends. CDR3 length: 15 amino acids. In DNA, the CDR3 is TGTGCCAGCTCACCGAATGCGAAAAGGACCGCCGAGCAGTACTTC. It encodes CASSPNAKRTAEQYF.

This clone was counted once. J is TRBJ1-6 and V is TRBV27, with D unresolved. The CDR3 sequence is 17 residues long. Trimming removed 5 bases from V and 0 bases from J, with 14 bases in between. In germline, CDR1 is MNHEY, CDR2 SMNVEV (reference sequence). CDR3 residues: CASSLRQTSSYNSPLHF. CDR3 coding DNA: TGTGCCAGCAGTCTCCGGCAGACGAGCTCCTATAATTCACCCCTCCACTTT.

The chain has TRBV19 and TRBJ2-5; 7 nucleotides align to TRBD1. The CDR3 runs to 13 residues. Per germline, CDR1 LNHDA and CDR2 SQIVND (reference sequence). The trim removed 8 bases at V and 4 bases at J, leaving 7 bases unmatched. CDR3 residues: CASADRAGETQYF. DNA for the CDR3: TGTGCCAGTGCCGACAGGGCGGGAGAGACCCAGTACTTC.

The V and J genes are TRBV27 and TRBJ1-2; tentatively, D is TRBD1 (6 bases). V lost 5 bases and J lost 0, with 10 bases in between. Germline V gives CDR1 MNHEY, CDR2 SMNVEV (reference sequence). This CDR3 has 14 amino acids. The CDR3 spells CASSTGIANYGYTF. The CDR3 nucleotides read TGTGCCAGCAGTACAGGGATAGCTAACTATGGCTACACCTTC.

This chain uses TRBV6-5 with TRBJ1-4, with a tentative D call TRBD1 (5 bases). The V end lost 5 bases, the J end lost 8 bases, and 15 bases lay between the germline ends. The germline CDR1 and CDR2 sequences are MNHEY and SVGAGI. The CDR3 length is 14 residues. This CDR3 is CASSLNWGGEKLFF. CDR3 sequence (DNA): TGTGCCAGCAGTCTCAACTGGGGGGGAGAAAAACTGTTTTTT.

This clone was recorded a few times. The chain combines TRBV5-4 with TRBJ2-3, with 12 bases aligning to TRBD2. This CDR3 has 16 residues. The V and J ends lost 0 bases and 4 bases, in that order; junction bases with no gene match: 3. Germline V CDR1 and CDR2: SGHNT, YYREEE (reference sequence). CDR3 amino acids: CASSLDRLAGADTQYF. CDR3 sequence (DNA): TGTGCCAGCAGCTTGGATAGACTAGCGGGGGCAGATACGCAGTATTTT. Together with reference TRBV5-4 and TRBJ2-3, the CDR3 gives the full variable domain: ETGVTQSPTHLIKTRGQQVTLRCSSQSGHNTVSWYQQALGQGPQFIFQYYREEENGRGNFPPRFSGLQFPNYSSELNVNALELDDSALYLCASSLDRLAGADTQYFGPGTRLTVL.

About this clone: Other DNA sequences in the same sample also yield this CDR3. V and J are TRBV5-1 and TRBJ2-7; D is unclear. The V end lost 0 bases, the J end lost 1 base, and 5 bases lay between the germline ends. The CDR3 length is 13 residues. The germline V gene encodes CDR1 SGHRS and CDR2 YFSETQ. Here the CDR3 reads CASSLGRSYEQYF. In DNA, the CDR3 is TGCGCCAGCAGCTTGGGCCGATCCTACGAGCAGTACTTC.

V and J are TRBV5-1 and TRBJ2-7; maybe TRBD1 (6 bases). Germline V lookup: CDR1 SGHRS, CDR2 YFSETQ. Between the trimmed V and J ends, which lost 2 bases and 2 bases, there was a span of 17 bases. The CDR3 is made up of 16 amino acids. CDR3 DNA sequence: TGCGCCAGCAGCTTAAATGGGCAGGGGCTTCCCTACGAGCAGTACTTC. It codes for CASSLNGQGLPYEQYF.

The chain carries TRBV6-5 and TRBJ2-7; weak D call: TRBD1 (6 bases). The length of the CDR3 is 12 residues. V was cut by 9 bases and J by 3 bases, with 12 bases left in between. From germline, CDR1 is MNHEY and CDR2 SVGAGI. The CDR3 sequence: CASKTGVYEQYF. As DNA, the CDR3 is TGTGCCAGTAAGACAGGTGTCTACGAGCAGTACTTC.

This chain joins TRBV6-1 and TRBJ2-2; no definite D call. Trimming removed 2 bases from V and 2 bases from J, with 9 bases in between. Germline values: CDR1 MNHNS, CDR2 SASEGT. The CDR3 has 15 residues. The CDR3 spells CASSELRFNTGELFF. In DNA, the CDR3 is TGTGCCAGCAGTGAACTCAGGTTTAACACCGGGGAGCTGTTTTTT.

The chain is built from TRBV9 and TRBJ2-3, with a weak D call TRBD2 (5 bases). Germline-derived CDR1 and CDR2 are SGDLS and YYNGEE. V dropped 4 bases and J dropped 11 bases, with 20 bases sitting between them. The CDR3 extends over 14 amino acids. For the CDR3, the DNA is TGTGCCAGCAGCCCACCGGACTTCCCCTCGAGGCAGTATTTT. Protein sequence: CASSPPDFPSRQYF.

Points on this clone: Different DNA sequences within this sample yield the same CDR3. The genes are TRBV6-5 and TRBJ1-2; 10 bases fit TRBD1. This CDR3 has 15 residues. The germline CDR1 and CDR2 sequences are MNHEY and SVGAGI. Trimming took 4 bases from V and 5 from J; bases not matched to a gene: 7. The chain's CDR3 is CASSSGTGEAYGYTF. The CDR3 region has the DNA TGTGCCAGCAGTTCCGGGACAGGGGAGGCTTATGGCTACACCTTC.

DNA for the CDR3: TGTGCCAGCAGCTCGCCCCTAGCGGGAGTAAGTAGGGAGCAGTTCTTC. Residues: CASSSPLAGVSREQFF. The gene calls are TRBV7-9 and TRBJ2-1, with 10 nucleotides matching TRBD2. Looked up from germline, CDR1 is SEHNR and CDR2 is FQNEAQ (reference sequence). V shed 4 bases, J shed 10 bases, and the junction held 13 bases outside the gene matches. The CDR3 extends over 16 amino acids.

The chain combines TRBV6-4 with TRBJ1-1; D is unclear. The length of the CDR3 is 13 residues. The V gene lost 4 bases and the J gene lost 1 base, with 7 bases spanning the gap. Germline V gene sequence: CDR1 MRHNA, CDR2 SNTAGT. This CDR3 is CASSVQPNTEAFF. The CDR3 region has the DNA TGTGCCAGCAGTGTACAGCCGAACACTGAAGCTTTCTTT.

V gene TRBV4-1 combines with J gene TRBJ1-4; tentative D call: TRBD1 (5 bases). Germline lookup yields CDR1 MGHRA and CDR2 YSYEKL. The CDR3 covers 15 residues. V was shortened by 4 bases and J by 8 bases, with 17 bases between the two germline ends. The CDR3 DNA reads TGCGCCAGCAGCCCCAGAGCGGGGCTTGGGGAAAAACTGTTTTTT. Translated: CASSPRAGLGEKLFF.

The chain is built from TRBV7-9 and TRBJ2-1; D is perhaps TRBD2 (5 bases). The germline CDR1 and CDR2 sequences are SEHNR and FQNEAQ (reference sequence). V was trimmed by 1 base and J by 9 bases, leaving 7 bases between them. The CDR3 runs to 12 residues. The CDR3 sequence: CASSLEGSEQFF. CDR3 DNA sequence: TGTGCCAGCAGCTTAGAAGGGAGTGAGCAGTTCTTC.

V is TRBV2 and J is TRBJ2-2; tentatively, D is TRBD1 (6 bases). Germline-derived CDR1 and CDR2 are SNHLY and FYNNEI. Trimming cost V 6 bases and J 0 bases, with 8 bases left between them. CDR3 size: 14 residues. CDR3 sequence (DNA): TGTGCCAGCAGCTGGGGGCCGAACACCGGGGAGCTGTTTTTT. This encodes CASSWGPNTGELFF.

This rearrangement joins TRBV30 to TRBJ1-2, with TRBD1 matching 7 bases. This CDR3 contains 14 residues. The germline gives CDR1 GTSNPN, CDR2 SVGIG (reference sequence). Germline trimming cut 1 base from V and 7 bases from J; bases unmatched to any gene: 9. The CDR3 region is CAWSGPTGSGGYTF. The DNA for the CDR3 is TGTGCCTGGAGTGGACCGACAGGGTCGGGTGGCTACACCTTC.

V is TRBV19 and J is TRBJ1-2, with unresolved D. This CDR3 contains 14 residues. Looked up from germline, CDR1 is LNHDA and CDR2 is SQIVND (reference sequence). The V end was cut by 3 bases, the J end by 6 bases, with 14 bases between. The CDR3 bases are TGTGCCAGTAGTATGGTTGATTCCGGGAATGGCTACACCTTC. It specifies CASSMVDSGNGYTF. Using reference TRBV19 and TRBJ1-2 for the parts outside the CDR3, the full variable domain is DGGITQSPKYLFRKEGQNVTLSCEQNLNHDAMYWYRQDPGQGLRLIYYSQIVNDFQKGDIAEGYSVSREKKESFPLTVTSAQKNPTAFYLCASSMVDSGNGYTFGSGTRLTVV.